This T cell receptor (beta chain) was sequenced during a study of post-analysis software for immune sequencing data. The overall study: Disease trajectories encompassed relapsing-remitting, secondary progressive and progressive-relapsing multiple sclerosis. The study, taken as a whole, reports: When patients were compared with controls, a handful of TRBV segments were more frequent, TRBV5-6, TRBV5-1 and TRBV20-1 among them. Multiple sclerosis patients showed significantly lower normalized Chao1 diversity than controls did.

This clonotype occurred a few times. No antigen is known for it. The library was made from cDNA and included unique molecular identifiers. Via MiXCR, TCRdb re-called the PCR reads, giving one row per CDR3 protein. The repertoire holds roughly 800,000 distinct CDR3 sequences, with about 57% as singletons. The CDR3 is made up of 13 amino acids. V was trimmed by 3 bases and J by 2 bases, leaving 10 bases between them. Germline assignment: CDR1 DFQATT and CDR2 SNEGSKA (reference sequence). The rearrangement links TRBV20-1 to TRBJ1-1; tentative D call: TRBD1 (6 bases). This TCR came from a girl between 5 and 17 years old with multiple sclerosis. Sequencing input: blood. CDR3 residues: CSASGQLNTEAFF. The CDR3, as DNA: TGCAGTGCTAGCGGACAGCTAAACACTGAAGCTTTCTTT.